Each of the 24 T cell receptor beta chains below was sequenced from the same sample in a study of cytomegalovirus exposure and HLA in healthy donors. The PCR contained 60 Vbeta and 13 Jbeta primers. Here immunoSEQ multiplex PCR was the method, and the copy in TCRdb shows in-frame clones only, minus some. Of 220,000 or so clones in the sample, about 75% were seen once. The sample taken for sequencing was PBMCs. These TCRs come from a young woman in good health and CMV-seronegative.

The rearrangement uses TRBV7-3 and TRBJ2-1, with 7 bases fitting TRBD2. The CDR3 is 17 amino acids. Per the germline V gene, CDR1 is SGHTA and CDR2 is FQGTGA. V shed 1 base and J 9 bases; nucleotides not matched to a gene: 15. CDR3 sequence: CASSLRRATSPDGEQFF. CDR3 nucleotide sequence: TGTGCCAGCAGCTTAAGACGCGCGACTAGCCCCGACGGTGAGCAGTTCTTC.

The CDR3 region is CASSLGGTGRTEAFF. DNA for the CDR3: TGTGCCAGCAGCTTGGGAGGGACAGGGAGAACTGAAGCTTTCTTT. The rearrangement uses TRBV5-4 and TRBJ1-1; TRBD1 aligns across 9 bases. The germline V gene has CDR1 SGHNT and CDR2 YYREEE (reference sequence). The CDR3 loop spans 15 amino acids. The ends lost 0 bases at V and 5 bases at J; junction bases unmatched: 5.

The chain employs TRBV29-1 and TRBJ1-1; 7 bases match TRBD1. The V and J ends lost 7 bases and 5 bases, in that order; junction bases with no gene match: 10. The CDR3 covers 13 residues. CDR1 is SQVTM, CDR2 ANQGSEA, per germline. The CDR3 loop is CSAEGASRTEAFF. The CDR3 nucleotides read TGCAGCGCGGAGGGGGCGAGTCGTACTGAAGCTTTCTTT.

J is TRBJ1-6 and V is TRBV6-5; D is perhaps TRBD1 (5 bases). The CDR3 has 14 amino acids. The V gene lost 6 bases and the J gene lost 5 bases, with 11 bases spanning the gap. Germline CDR1 is MNHEY and CDR2 is SVGAGI. The CDR3: CASSQFRDNSPLHF. The CDR3 region has the DNA TGTGCCAGCAGCCAGTTCAGGGATAATTCACCCCTCCACTTT.

The chain is built from TRBV2 and TRBJ1-2; perhaps TRBD1 as D (5 bases). CDR1 SNHLY and CDR2 FYNNEI come from the germline V gene. Trimming cost V 3 bases and J 4 bases, with 12 bases left between them. The CDR3 length is 14 residues. CDR3 bases: TGTGCCAGCAGTGAGAGGCAGGGTGCCTATGGCTACACCTTC. It translates to CASSERQGAYGYTF.

The chain carries TRBV11-2 and TRBJ2-7; a possible D gene is TRBD1 (5 bases). The CDR3 sequence is 16 residues long. The germline V and J ends were trimmed by 6 bases and 1 base, with 19 bases remaining between them. Germline CDR1 SGHAT, CDR2 FQNNGV. CDR3 residues: CASRRLDSSSSYEQYF. CDR3 DNA sequence: TGTGCCAGCAGACGCCTAGACAGTAGTTCTTCCTACGAGCAGTACTTC.

The chain carries TRBV29-1 and TRBJ2-7; TRBD1 might be the D (5 bases). The CDR3 contains 12 residues. Germline V gene lookup returns CDR1 SQVTM and CDR2 ANQGSEA. V was trimmed by 7 bases and J by 3 bases, leaving 13 bases between them. CDR3 amino acids: CSGGQFGYEQYF. CDR3 sequence (DNA): TGCAGCGGTGGACAATTCGGCTACGAGCAGTACTTC.

V gene TRBV10-3 combines with J gene TRBJ1-2; D gene ambiguous. CDR3 length equals 17 residues. Per germline, CDR1 ENHRY and CDR2 SYGVKD. The V end was cut by 3 bases, the J end by 4 bases, with 21 bases between. CDR3 protein: CAISDPFKSGSFYGYTF. The CDR3 DNA is TGTGCCATCAGTGACCCCTTTAAATCAGGCAGCTTCTATGGCTACACCTTC.

This clone was recorded only once. V and J are TRBV7-9 and TRBJ2-7; 8 nucleotides match TRBD2. The CDR3 has 14 residues. The germline CDR1 and CDR2 sequences are SEHNR and FQNEAQ (reference sequence). Unmatched junction bases numbered 5, after V lost 2 bases and J lost 5 bases. The CDR3 nucleotides read TGTGCCAGCAGCTTAAGCGGGGGAAGCCACGAGCAGTACTTC. Its translation is CASSLSGGSHEQYF.

This clone was detected only a few times. The chain joins TRBV5-1 to TRBJ2-1; 11 bases agree with TRBD2. The CDR3 is 16 residues long. V gave up 5 bases and J gave up 4 bases; unmatched junction bases: 8. Germline values: CDR1 SGHRS, CDR2 YFSETQ. In nucleotides, the CDR3 is TGCGCCAGCAGTGCCGAGGGACTAGCGGCATACAATGAGCAGTTCTTC. It specifies CASSAEGLAAYNEQFF.

CDR3 sequence (DNA): TGCGCCAGCAGGGAGGGGACAGGGAGCGGCGATGAGCAGTTCTTC. Translating it yields CASREGTGSGDEQFF. The chain is built from TRBV5-1 and TRBJ2-1; 9 bases agree with TRBD1. Germline assignment: CDR1 SGHRS and CDR2 YFSETQ. V gave up 5 bases and J gave up 8 bases; unmatched junction bases: 11. The CDR3 loop spans 15 amino acids.

The chain recombines TRBV6-1 with TRBJ1-6; 8 bases line up with TRBD1. V shed 7 bases and J 11 bases; nucleotides not matched to a gene: 13. The germline gives CDR1 MNHNS, CDR2 SASEGT. The CDR3 is 15 amino acids. In DNA form, the CDR3 reads TGTGCCAGCACCAAAGGGGGACAGGCGGGGACACCCCTCCACTTT. Translated: CASTKGGQAGTPLHF.

The chain employs TRBV7-2 and TRBJ1-1; no reliable D call. This CDR3 spans 12 amino acids. Germline lookup yields CDR1 SGHTA and CDR2 FQGNSA. The germline V and J ends were trimmed by 6 bases and 5 bases, with 10 bases remaining between them. CDR3 coding DNA: TGTGCCAGCAGACGCGGGAGGACTGAAGCTTTCTTT. Residues: CASRRGRTEAFF.

As concerns this clone: An end of the junction does not agree with germline; a read error may underlie this. The gene calls are TRBV7-9 and TRBJ1-3; D gene unclear. Germline V gene data show CDR1 as SEHNR and CDR2 as FQNEAQ (reference sequence). There are 12 residues in the CDR3. The CDR3 coding sequence is TGTTCCAGCCAAGGAGGTGGAAACACCATATATTTT. Protein product: CSSQGGGNTIYF.

The chain uses TRBV19 and TRBJ1-2, with D unclear. V shed 2 bases and J shed 7 bases, with 14 bases lying between them. The germline gives CDR1 LNHDA, CDR2 SQIVND (reference sequence). CDR3 length: 14 residues. The CDR3 spells CASSISPAGGGYTF. The CDR3 coding sequence is TGTGCCAGTAGTATATCTCCGGCGGGAGGTGGCTACACCTTC.

This clone was observed once. The V gene is TRBV7-2, the J gene TRBJ1-1; 7 positions match TRBD1. The germline gives CDR1 SGHTA, CDR2 FQGNSA. The CDR3 is 17 amino acids. V lost 4 bases, J lost 4 bases, and 15 bases stayed unmatched. CDR3 DNA: TGTGCCAGCAGCTCCGACGGACTGACAGGGCAAGGCACTGAAGCTTTCTTT. The encoded protein is CASSSDGLTGQGTEAFF.

The chain is built from TRBV5-1 and TRBJ2-5; D not certain. The CDR3 covers 14 residues. Germline lookup yields CDR1 SGHRS and CDR2 YFSETQ. The V end was cut by 0 bases, the J end by 1 base, with 7 bases between. In nucleotides, the CDR3 is TGCGCCAGCAGCTTGGAACGGTTCCAAGAGACCCAGTACTTC. The encoded protein is CASSLERFQETQYF.

The chain employs TRBV15 and TRBJ2-3; TRBD1 matches 8 bases. V lost 0 bases to trimming and J lost 1 base; unmatched junction nucleotides: 3. CDR3 length: 16 residues. CDR1 is LNHNV and CDR2 is YYDKDF in the germline V gene (reference sequence). This CDR3 is CATSRDKGQGTDTQYF. The CDR3 DNA reads TGTGCCACCAGCAGAGATAAGGGACAGGGCACAGATACGCAGTATTTT.

The J gene is TRBJ1-2, the V gene TRBV7-9; D not certain. Germline V gene data show CDR1 as SEHNR and CDR2 as FQNEAQ (reference sequence). Trimming stripped 1 base from V and 4 bases from J, with 10 bases between. This CDR3 is 14 amino acids long. DNA for the CDR3: TGTGCCAGCAGCTTAGATGGGAGGAGCTATGGCTACACCTTC. It yields the protein CASSLDGRSYGYTF.

A note on this clone: The junction does not match germline at one end; this may be a read error. The V gene is TRBV7-9, the J gene TRBJ1-2; 8 bases match TRBD1. The CDR3 runs 12 residues. CDR1 is SEHNR, CDR2 FQNEAQ, per germline (reference sequence). The CDR3 here is CSSSFGTGGYTF. In DNA form, the CDR3 reads TGTTCCAGCAGCTTTGGGACAGGCGGCTACACCTTC.

The J gene is TRBJ1-4, the V gene TRBV10-2; D is uncertain. Trimming pared 7 bases from V and 6 bases from J, leaving 15 bases between. The length of the CDR3 is 14 residues. Per germline, CDR1 WSHSY and CDR2 SAAADI. CDR3 DNA sequence: TGCGCCAGCAACCGGGCTGGAGGTTATGAAAAACTGTTTTTT. It encodes CASNRAGGYEKLFF.

The chain recombines TRBV28 with TRBJ2-7; D gene unclear. V shed 2 bases and J shed 6 bases, with 11 bases lying between them. Germline lookup yields CDR1 MDHEN and CDR2 SYDVKM. The CDR3 totals 13 residues. The DNA of the CDR3 is TGTGCCAGCAGTTTACCCCGCTTCGGCGAGCAGTACTTC. This codes for CASSLPRFGEQYF.

J is TRBJ2-1 and V is TRBV5-1; D is uncertain. Trimming stripped 2 bases from V and 8 bases from J, with 8 bases between. This CDR3 contains 12 residues. Looked up from germline, CDR1 is SGHRS and CDR2 is YFSETQ. The chain's CDR3 is CASSLEHHEQFF. The CDR3 nucleotides are TGCGCCAGCAGCTTAGAGCACCATGAGCAGTTCTTC.

The chain couples TRBV7-9 to TRBJ1-1; 8 nucleotides agree with TRBD1. The CDR3 has 16 residues. The J segment lost 0 bases and the V segment lost 5 bases, leaving 8 bases of the junction unmatched. Per the germline V gene, CDR1 is SEHNR and CDR2 is FQNEAQ (reference sequence). The CDR3 DNA sequence: TGTGCCAGCAGCGAACGACAGGGGTCTATGAACACTGAAGCTTTCTTT. Its protein is CASSERQGSMNTEAFF.